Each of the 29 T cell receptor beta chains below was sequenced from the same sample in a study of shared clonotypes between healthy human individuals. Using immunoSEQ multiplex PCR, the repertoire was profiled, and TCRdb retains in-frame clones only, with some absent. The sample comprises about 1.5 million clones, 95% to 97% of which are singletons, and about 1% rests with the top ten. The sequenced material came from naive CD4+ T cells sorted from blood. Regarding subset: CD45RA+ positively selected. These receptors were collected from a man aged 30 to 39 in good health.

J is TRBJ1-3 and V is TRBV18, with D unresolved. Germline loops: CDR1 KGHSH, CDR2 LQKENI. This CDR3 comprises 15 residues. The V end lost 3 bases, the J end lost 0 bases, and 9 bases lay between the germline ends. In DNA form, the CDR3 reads TGTGCCAGCTCACCTCAGACAAGCTCTGGAAACACCATATATTTT. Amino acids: CASSPQTSSGNTIYF.

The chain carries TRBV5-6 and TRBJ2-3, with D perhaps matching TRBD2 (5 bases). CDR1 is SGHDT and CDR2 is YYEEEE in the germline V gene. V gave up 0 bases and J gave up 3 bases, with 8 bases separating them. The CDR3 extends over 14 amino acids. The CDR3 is CASSLGLATDTQYF. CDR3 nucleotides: TGTGCCAGCAGCTTGGGTCTAGCTACAGATACGCAGTATTTT. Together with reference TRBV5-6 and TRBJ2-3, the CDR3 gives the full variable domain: DAGVTQSPTHLIKTRGQQVTLRCSPKSGHDTVSWYQQALGQGPQFIFQYYEEEERQRGNFPDRFSGHQFPNYSSELNVNALLLGDSALYLCASSLGLATDTQYFGPGTRLTVL.

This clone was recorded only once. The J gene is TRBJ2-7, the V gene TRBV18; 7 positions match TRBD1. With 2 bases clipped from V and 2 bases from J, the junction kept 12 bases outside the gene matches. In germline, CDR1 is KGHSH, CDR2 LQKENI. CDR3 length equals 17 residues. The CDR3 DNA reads TGTGCCAGCTCACCAGCGAGTCGAGGGGGCAGCGCCTACGAGCAGTACTTC. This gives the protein CASSPASRGGSAYEQYF. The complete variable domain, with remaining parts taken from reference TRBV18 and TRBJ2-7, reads NAGVMQNPRHLVRRRGQEARLRCSPMKGHSHVYWYRQLPEEGLKFMVYLQKENIIDESGMPKERFSAEFPKEGPSILRIQQVVRGDSAAYFCASSPASRGGSAYEQYFGPGTRLTVT.

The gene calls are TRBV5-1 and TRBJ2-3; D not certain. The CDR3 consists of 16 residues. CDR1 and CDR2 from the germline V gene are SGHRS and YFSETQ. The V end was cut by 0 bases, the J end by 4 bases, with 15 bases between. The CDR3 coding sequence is TGCGCCAGCAGCTTGGGGGCCAACCCCCATGCAGATACGCAGTATTTT. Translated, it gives CASSLGANPHADTQYF.

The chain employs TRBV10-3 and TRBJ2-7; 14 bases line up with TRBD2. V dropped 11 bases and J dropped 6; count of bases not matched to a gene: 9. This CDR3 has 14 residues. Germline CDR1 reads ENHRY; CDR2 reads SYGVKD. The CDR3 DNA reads TGTGCCGCACGTGGGACTAGCGGGAGCGGCGAGCAGTACTTC. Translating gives CAARGTSGSGEQYF.

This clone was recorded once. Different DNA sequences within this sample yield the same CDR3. CDR3 in DNA: TGTGCCACCAGCAGAGATCTGGGTCTTTACGAGCAGTACTTC. The encoded protein is CATSRDLGLYEQYF. The chain recombines TRBV15 with TRBJ2-7; D is ambiguous. Trimming left V 0 bases short and J 4 bases short, with 10 bases between. Germline loops: CDR1 LNHNV, CDR2 YYDKDF (reference sequence). The CDR3 has 14 residues.

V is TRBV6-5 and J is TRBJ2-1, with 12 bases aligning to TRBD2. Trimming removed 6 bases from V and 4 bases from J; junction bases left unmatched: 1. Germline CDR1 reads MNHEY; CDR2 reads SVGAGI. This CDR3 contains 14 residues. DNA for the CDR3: TGTGCCAGCAGCGGACTAGCGGGATACAATGAGCAGTTCTTC. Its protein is CASSGLAGYNEQFF.

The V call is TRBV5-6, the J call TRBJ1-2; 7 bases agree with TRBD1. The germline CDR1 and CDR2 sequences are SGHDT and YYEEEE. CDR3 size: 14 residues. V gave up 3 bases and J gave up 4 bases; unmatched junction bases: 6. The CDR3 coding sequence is TGTGCCAGCAGCTACGGGACAGAAATCTATGGCTACACCTTC. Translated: CASSYGTEIYGYTF.

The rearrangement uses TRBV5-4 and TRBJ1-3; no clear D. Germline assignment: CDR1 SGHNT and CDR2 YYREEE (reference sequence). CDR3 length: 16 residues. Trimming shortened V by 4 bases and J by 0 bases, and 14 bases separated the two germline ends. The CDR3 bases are TGTGCCAGCAGCCGCTCCCCGGGCCGCTCTGGAAACACCATATATTTT. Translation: CASSRSPGRSGNTIYF. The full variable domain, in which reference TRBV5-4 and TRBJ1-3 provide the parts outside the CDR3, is ETGVTQSPTHLIKTRGQQVTLRCSSQSGHNTVSWYQQALGQGPQFIFQYYREEENGRGNFPPRFSGLQFPNYSSELNVNALELDDSALYLCASSRSPGRSGNTIYFGEGSWLTVV.

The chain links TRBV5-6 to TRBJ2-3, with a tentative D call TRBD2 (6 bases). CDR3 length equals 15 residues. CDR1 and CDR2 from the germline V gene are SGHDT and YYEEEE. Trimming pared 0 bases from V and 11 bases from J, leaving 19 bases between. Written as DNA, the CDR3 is TGTGCCAGCAGCTTGGGGGACTCCGCTGATTCTGGGCAGTATTTT. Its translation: CASSLGDSADSGQYF. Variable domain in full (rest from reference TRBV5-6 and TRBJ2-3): DAGVTQSPTHLIKTRGQQVTLRCSPKSGHDTVSWYQQALGQGPQFIFQYYEEEERQRGNFPDRFSGHQFPNYSSELNVNALLLGDSALYLCASSLGDSADSGQYFGPGTRLTVL.

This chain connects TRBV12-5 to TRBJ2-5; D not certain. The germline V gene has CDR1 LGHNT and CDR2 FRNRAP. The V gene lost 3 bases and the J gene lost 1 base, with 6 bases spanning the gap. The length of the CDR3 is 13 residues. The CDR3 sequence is CASGFLGQETQYF. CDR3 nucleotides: TGTGCTAGTGGTTTTCTGGGCCAAGAGACCCAGTACTTC.

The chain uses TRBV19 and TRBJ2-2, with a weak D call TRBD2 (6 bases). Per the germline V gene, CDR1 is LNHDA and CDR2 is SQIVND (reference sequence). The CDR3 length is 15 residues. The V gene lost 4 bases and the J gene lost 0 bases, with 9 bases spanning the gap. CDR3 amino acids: CASSRDSPNTGELFF. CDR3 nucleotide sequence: TGTGCCAGTAGTAGGGACTCACCGAACACCGGGGAGCTGTTTTTT.

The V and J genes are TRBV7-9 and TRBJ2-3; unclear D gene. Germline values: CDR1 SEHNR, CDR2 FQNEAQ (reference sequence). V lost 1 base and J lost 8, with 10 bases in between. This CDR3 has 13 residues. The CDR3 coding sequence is TGTGCCAGCAGCTTAGAGGATGGCGGTACGCAGTATTTT. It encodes CASSLEDGGTQYF.

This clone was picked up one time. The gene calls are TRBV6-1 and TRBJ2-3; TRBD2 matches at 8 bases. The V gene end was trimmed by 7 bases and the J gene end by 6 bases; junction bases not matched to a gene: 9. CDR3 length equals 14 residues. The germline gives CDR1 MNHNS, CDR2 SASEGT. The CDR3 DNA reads TGTGCCAGCACAACTAGCGGCCTTTATGATACGCAGTATTTT. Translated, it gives CASTTSGLYDTQYF.

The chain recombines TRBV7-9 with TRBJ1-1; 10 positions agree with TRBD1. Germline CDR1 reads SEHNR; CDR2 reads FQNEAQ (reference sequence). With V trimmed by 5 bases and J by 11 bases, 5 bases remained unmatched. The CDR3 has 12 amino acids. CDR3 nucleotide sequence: TGTGCCAGCAGCCAAGGGACAGGGGTGGCTTTCTTT. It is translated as CASSQGTGVAFF.

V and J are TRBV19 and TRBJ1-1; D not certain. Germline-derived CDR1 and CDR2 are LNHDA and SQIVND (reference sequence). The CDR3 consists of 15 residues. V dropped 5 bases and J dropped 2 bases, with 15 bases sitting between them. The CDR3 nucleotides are TGTGCCAGTAGTCACCCCAATAGTCGCAACACTGAAGCTTTCTTT. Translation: CASSHPNSRNTEAFF.

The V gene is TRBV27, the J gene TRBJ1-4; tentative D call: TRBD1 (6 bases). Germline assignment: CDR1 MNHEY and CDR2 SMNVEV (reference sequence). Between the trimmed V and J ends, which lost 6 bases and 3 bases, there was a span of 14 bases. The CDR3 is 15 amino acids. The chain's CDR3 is CASSPRGWSNEKLFF. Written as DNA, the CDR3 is TGTGCCAGCAGCCCCAGGGGATGGTCTAATGAAAAACTGTTTTTT. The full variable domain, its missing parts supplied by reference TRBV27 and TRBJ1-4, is EAQVTQNPRYLITVTGKKLTVTCSQNMNHEYMSWYRQDPGLGLRQIYYSMNVEVTDKGDVPEGYKVSRKEKRNFPLILESPSPNQTSLYFCASSPRGWSNEKLFFGSGTQLSVL.

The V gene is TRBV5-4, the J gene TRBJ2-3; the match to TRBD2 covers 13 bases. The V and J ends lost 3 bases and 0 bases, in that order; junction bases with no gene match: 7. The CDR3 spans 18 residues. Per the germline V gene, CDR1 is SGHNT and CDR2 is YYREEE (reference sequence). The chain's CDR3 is CASSSGLAGLGSTDTQYF. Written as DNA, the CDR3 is TGTGCCAGCAGCTCGGGACTAGCGGGATTGGGAAGCACAGATACGCAGTATTTT.

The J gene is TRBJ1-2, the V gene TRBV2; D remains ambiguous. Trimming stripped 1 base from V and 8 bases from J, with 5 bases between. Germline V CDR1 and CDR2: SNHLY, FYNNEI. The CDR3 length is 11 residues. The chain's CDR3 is CASSEEGGYTF. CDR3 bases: TGTGCCAGCAGTGAAGAAGGAGGCTACACCTTC.

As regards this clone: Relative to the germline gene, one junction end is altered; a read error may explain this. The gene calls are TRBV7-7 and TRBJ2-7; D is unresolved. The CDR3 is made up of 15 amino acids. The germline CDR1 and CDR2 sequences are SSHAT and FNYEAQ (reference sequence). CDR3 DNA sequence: TGTGCTAGCAGCCTAAACCTAGGCCCTTCCTACGAGCAGTACTTC. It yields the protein CASSLNLGPSYEQYF.

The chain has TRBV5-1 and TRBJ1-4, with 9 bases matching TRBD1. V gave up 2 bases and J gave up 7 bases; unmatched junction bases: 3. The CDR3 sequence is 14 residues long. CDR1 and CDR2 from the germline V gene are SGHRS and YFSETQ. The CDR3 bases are TGCGCCAGCAGCTTACAGGGGGCGCCTGAAAAACTGTTTTTT. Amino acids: CASSLQGAPEKLFF.

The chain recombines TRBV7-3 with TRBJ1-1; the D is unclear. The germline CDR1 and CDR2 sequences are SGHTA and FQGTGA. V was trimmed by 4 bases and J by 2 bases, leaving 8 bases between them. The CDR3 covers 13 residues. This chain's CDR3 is CASSWEGNTEAFF. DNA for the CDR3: TGTGCCAGCAGCTGGGAGGGTAACACTGAAGCTTTCTTT.

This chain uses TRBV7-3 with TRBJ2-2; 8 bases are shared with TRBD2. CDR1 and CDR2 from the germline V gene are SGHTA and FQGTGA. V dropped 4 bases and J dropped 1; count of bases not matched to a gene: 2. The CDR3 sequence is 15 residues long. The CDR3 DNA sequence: TGTGCCAGCAGCTCTCTAGCGGGGAACACCGGGGAGCTGTTTTTT. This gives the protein CASSSLAGNTGELFF.

The CDR3 DNA reads as TGTGCCAGCTCACCTGAGGGGATAGGTCAACCTGAGTACTTC. Its protein product is CASSPEGIGQPEYF. The V call is TRBV18, the J call TRBJ2-5; possibly TRBD1 or TRBD2 for D (5 bases each). The germline CDR1 and CDR2 sequences are KGHSH and LQKENI. The length of the CDR3 is 14 residues. The V end was cut by 3 bases, the J end by 12 bases, with 20 bases between.

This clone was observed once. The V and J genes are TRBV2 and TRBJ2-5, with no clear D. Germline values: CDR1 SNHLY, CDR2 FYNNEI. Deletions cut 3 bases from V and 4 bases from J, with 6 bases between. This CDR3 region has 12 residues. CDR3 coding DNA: TGTGCCAGCAGTGAGTCTCGAGAGACCCAGTACTTC. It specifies CASSESRETQYF. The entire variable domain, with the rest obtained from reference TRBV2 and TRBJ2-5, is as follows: EPEVTQTPSHQVTQMGQEVILRCVPISNHLYFYWYRQILGQKVEFLVSFYNNEISEKSEIFDDQFSVERPDGSNFTLKIRSTKLEDSAMYFCASSESRETQYFGPGTRLLVL.

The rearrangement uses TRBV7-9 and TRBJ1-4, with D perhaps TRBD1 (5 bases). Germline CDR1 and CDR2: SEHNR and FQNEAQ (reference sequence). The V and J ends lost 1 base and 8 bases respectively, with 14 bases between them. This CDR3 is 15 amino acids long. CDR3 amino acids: CASSLGSRVEEKLFF. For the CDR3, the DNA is TGTGCCAGCAGCTTAGGTAGCAGGGTGGAGGAAAAACTGTTTTTT.

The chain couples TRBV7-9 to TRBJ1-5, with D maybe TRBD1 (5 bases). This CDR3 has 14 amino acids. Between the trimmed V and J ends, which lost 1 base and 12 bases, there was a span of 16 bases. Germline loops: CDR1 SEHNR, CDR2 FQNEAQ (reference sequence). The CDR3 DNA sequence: TGTGCCAGCAGCTTAGGGGGGATCCCCCTCGGCCAGCATTTT. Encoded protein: CASSLGGIPLGQHF.

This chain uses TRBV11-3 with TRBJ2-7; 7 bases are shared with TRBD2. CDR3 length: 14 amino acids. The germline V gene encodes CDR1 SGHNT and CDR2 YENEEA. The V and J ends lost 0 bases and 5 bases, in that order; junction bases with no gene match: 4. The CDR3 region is CASSLDGGDHEQYF. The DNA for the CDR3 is TGTGCCAGCAGCTTAGATGGGGGGGACCACGAGCAGTACTTC.

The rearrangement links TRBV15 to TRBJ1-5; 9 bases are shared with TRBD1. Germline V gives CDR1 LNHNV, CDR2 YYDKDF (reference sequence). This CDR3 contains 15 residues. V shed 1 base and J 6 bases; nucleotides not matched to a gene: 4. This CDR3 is CATSRVQGAGQPQHF. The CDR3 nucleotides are TGTGCCACCAGCAGAGTACAGGGGGCAGGTCAGCCCCAGCATTTT.